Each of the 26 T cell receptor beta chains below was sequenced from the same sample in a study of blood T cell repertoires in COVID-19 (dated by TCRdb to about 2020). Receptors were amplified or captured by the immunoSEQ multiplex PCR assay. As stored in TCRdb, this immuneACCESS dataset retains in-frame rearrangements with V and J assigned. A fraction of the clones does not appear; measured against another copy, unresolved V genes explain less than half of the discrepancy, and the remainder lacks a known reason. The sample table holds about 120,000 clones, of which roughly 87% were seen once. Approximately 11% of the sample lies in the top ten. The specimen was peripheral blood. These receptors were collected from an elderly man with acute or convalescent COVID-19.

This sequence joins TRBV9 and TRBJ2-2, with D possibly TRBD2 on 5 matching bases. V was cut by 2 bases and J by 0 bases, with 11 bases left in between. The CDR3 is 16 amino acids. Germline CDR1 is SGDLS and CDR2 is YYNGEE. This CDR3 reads CASSVGAAANTGELFF. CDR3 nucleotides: TGTGCCAGCAGCGTCGGAGCGGCCGCGAACACCGGGGAGCTGTTTTTT.

The CDR3 DNA reads TGCGCCAGCAGCTTGGCCACAGCGAACACTGAAGCTTTCTTT. Translation: CASSLATANTEAFF. The rearrangement joins TRBV5-1 to TRBJ1-1; D remains ambiguous. The CDR3 has 14 residues. Germline assignment: CDR1 SGHRS and CDR2 YFSETQ. V lost 0 bases and J 1 base, leaving 7 bases between the germline ends.

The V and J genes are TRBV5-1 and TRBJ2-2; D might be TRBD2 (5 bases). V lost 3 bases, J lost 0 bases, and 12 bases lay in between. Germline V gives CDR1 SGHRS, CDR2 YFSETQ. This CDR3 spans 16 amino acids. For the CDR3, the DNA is TGCGCCAGCAGCTGGCTGGACTTGGCGAACACCGGGGAGCTGTTTTTT. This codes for CASSWLDLANTGELFF.

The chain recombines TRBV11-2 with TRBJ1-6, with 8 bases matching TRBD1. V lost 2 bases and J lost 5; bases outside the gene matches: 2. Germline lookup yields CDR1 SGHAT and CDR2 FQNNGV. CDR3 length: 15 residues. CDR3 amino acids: CASSLRQGNNSPLHF. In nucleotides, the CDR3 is TGTGCCAGCAGCTTACGACAGGGGAATAATTCACCCCTCCACTTT.

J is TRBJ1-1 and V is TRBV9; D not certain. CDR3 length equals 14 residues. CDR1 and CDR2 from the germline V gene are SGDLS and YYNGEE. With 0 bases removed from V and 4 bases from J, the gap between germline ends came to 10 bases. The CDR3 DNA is TGTGCCAGCAGCGTAGAACTAGGGCCCACTGAAGCTTTCTTT. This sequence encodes CASSVELGPTEAFF.

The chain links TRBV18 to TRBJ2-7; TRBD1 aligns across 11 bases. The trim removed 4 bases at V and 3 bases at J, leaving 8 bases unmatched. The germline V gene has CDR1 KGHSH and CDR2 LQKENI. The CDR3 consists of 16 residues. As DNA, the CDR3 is TGTGCCAGCTCACAGGGACAGGGGGAAGGAATCTACGAGCAGTACTTC. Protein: CASSQGQGEGIYEQYF.

This CDR3 reads CASSIEGVRNTIYF. The CDR3 DNA reads as TGTGCCAGTAGTATCGAAGGAGTCCGAAACACCATATATTTT. The chain links TRBV19 to TRBJ1-3; D call uncertain. The V end lost 3 bases, the J end lost 5 bases, and 11 bases lay between the germline ends. The CDR3 has 14 amino acids. Germline-derived CDR1 and CDR2 are LNHDA and SQIVND (reference sequence).

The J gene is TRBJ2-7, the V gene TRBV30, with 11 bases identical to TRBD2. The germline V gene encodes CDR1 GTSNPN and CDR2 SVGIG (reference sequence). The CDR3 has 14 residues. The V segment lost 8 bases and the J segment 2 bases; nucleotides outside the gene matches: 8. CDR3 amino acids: CAGTSSGGTYEQYF. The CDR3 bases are TGTGCCGGCACCTCTAGCGGGGGGACCTACGAGCAGTACTTC.

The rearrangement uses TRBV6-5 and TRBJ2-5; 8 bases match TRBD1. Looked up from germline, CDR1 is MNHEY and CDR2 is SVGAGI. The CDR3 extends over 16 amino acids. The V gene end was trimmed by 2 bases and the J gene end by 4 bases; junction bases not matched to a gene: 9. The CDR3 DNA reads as TGTGCCAGCAGTTACGGGGGCAAGACAGGGGTAGAGACCCAGTACTTC. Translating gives CASSYGGKTGVETQYF.

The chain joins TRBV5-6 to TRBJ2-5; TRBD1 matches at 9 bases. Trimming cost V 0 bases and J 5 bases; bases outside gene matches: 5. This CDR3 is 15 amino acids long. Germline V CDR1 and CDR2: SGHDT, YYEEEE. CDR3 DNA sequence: TGTGCCAGCAGCTTGGACAGGGGGCGCGGGGAGACCCAGTACTTC. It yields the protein CASSLDRGRGETQYF.

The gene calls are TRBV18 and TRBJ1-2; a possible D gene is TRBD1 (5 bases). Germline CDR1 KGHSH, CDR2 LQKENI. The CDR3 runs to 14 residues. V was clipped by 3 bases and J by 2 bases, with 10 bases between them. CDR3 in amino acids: CASSPSRQNYGYTF. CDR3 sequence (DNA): TGTGCCAGCTCACCGTCACGACAGAACTATGGCTACACCTTC.

The CDR3 nucleotides are TGTGCCAGCAGCCGCACCGGGAACAGTAATGAAAAACTGTTTTTT. Its translation is CASSRTGNSNEKLFF. V is TRBV6-2 or TRBV6-3 and J is TRBJ1-4; D is ambiguous. V was pared by 6 bases and J by 4 bases, with 15 bases between. CDR1 MNHEY and CDR2 SVGEGT come from the germline V gene. The CDR3 length is 15 residues.

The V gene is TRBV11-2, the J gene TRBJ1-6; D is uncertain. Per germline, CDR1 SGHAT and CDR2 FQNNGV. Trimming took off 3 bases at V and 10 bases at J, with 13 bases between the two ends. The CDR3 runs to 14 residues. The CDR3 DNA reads TGTGCCAGCAGCTTGCCTAGCGCGGGATCACCCCTCCACTTT. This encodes CASSLPSAGSPLHF.

In nucleotides, the CDR3 is TGTGCCAGCAGCTCCCGGGACAGGGGAAACAATGAGCAGTTCTTC. Residues: CASSSRDRGNNEQFF. The V and J genes are TRBV5-4 and TRBJ2-1, with 10 bases lining up with TRBD1. V shed 3 bases and J 5 bases; nucleotides not matched to a gene: 5. This CDR3 region has 15 residues. The V gene's germline CDR1 is SGHNT and CDR2 YYREEE (reference sequence).

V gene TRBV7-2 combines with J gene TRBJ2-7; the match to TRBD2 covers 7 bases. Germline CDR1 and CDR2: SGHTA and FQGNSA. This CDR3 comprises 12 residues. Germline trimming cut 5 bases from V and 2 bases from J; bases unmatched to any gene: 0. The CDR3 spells CASSGLAYEQYF. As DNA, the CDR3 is TGTGCCAGCAGCGGACTAGCCTACGAGCAGTACTTC.

DNA for the CDR3: TGTGCCACCAGCAAGCCTAGCTCCTACGAGCAGTACTTC. Amino acids: CATSKPSSYEQYF. This sequence joins TRBV15 and TRBJ2-7; D is uncertain. V was shortened by 4 bases and J by 0 bases, with 7 bases between the two germline ends. This CDR3 has 13 amino acids. CDR1 and CDR2 (germline): LNHNV, YYDKDF (reference sequence). Full variable domain (rest looked up from reference TRBV15 and TRBJ2-7): DAMVIQNPRYQVTQFGKPVTLSCSQTLNHNVMYWYQQKSSQAPKLLFHYYDKDFNNEADTPDNFQSRRPNTSFCFLDIRSPGLGDTAMYLCATSKPSSYEQYFGPGTRLTVT.

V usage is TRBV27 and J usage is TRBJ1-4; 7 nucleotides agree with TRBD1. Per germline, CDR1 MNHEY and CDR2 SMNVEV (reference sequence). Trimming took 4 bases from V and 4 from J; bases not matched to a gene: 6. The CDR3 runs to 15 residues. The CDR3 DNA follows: TGTGCCAGCAGTTCCTCGGGACAGTTTAATGAAAAACTGTTTTTT. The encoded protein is CASSSSGQFNEKLFF.

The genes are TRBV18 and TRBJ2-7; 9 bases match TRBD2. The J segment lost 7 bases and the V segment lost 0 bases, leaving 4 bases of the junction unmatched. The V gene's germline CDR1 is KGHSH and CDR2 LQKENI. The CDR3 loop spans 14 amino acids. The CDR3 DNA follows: TGTGCCAGCTCACCACCTAGCGGGAGCTCTGAGCAGTACTTC. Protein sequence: CASSPPSGSSEQYF.

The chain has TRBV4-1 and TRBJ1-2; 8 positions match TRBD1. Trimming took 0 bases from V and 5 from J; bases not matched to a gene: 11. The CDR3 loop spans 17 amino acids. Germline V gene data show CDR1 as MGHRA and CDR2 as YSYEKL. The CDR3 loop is CASSQDQSGGSRYGYTF. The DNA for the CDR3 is TGCGCCAGCAGCCAAGATCAGTCAGGGGGCAGCCGGTATGGCTACACCTTC.

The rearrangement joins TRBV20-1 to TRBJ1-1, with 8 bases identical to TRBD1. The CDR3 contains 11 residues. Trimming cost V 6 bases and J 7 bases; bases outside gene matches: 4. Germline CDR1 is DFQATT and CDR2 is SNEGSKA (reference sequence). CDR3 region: CSARGPGEAFF. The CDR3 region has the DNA TGCAGTGCCAGGGGGCCCGGTGAAGCTTTCTTT.

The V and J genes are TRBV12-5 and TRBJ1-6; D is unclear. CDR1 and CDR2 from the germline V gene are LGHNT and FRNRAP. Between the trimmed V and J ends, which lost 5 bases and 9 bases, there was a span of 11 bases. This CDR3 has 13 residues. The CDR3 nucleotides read TGTGCTAGTGGTGTTCCCGGGAGTTCACCCCTCCACTTT. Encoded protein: CASGVPGSSPLHF.

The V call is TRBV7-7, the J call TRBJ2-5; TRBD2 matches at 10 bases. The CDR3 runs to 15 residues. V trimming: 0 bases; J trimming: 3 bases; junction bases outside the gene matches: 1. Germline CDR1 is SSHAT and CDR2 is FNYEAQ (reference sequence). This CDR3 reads CASSLAGTSEETQYF. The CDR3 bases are TGTGCCAGCAGCTTAGCAGGGACTAGCGAAGAGACCCAGTACTTC.

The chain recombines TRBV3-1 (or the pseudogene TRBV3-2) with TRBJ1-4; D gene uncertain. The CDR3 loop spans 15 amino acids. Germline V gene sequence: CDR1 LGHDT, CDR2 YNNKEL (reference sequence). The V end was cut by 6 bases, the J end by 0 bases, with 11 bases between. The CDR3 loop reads CASSPRGPTNEKLFF. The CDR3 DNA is TGTGCCAGCAGTCCCCGTGGGCCAACTAATGAAAAACTGTTTTTT.

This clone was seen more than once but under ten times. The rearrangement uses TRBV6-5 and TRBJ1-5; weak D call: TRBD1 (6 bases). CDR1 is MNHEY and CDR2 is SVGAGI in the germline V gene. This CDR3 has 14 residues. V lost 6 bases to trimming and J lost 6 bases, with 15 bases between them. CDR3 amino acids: CASRSTRGSQPQHF. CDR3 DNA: TGTGCCAGCAGAAGCACCAGGGGTAGTCAGCCCCAGCATTTT.

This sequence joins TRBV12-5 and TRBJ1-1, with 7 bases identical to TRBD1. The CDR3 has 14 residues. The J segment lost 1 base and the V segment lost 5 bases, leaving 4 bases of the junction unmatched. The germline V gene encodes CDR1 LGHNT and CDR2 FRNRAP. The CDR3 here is CASGPQGPNTEAFF. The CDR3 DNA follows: TGTGCTAGTGGTCCACAGGGGCCGAACACTGAAGCTTTCTTT.

CDR3 nucleotides: TGTGCCAGCAGCTTAAGCGCGGCCGGGGCCAACGTCCTGACTTTC. It specifies CASSLSAAGANVLTF. The chain combines TRBV7-2 with TRBJ2-6; no firm D call. In germline, CDR1 is SGHTA, CDR2 FQGNSA. The CDR3 covers 15 residues. Between the trimmed V and J ends, which lost 2 bases and 4 bases, there was a span of 9 bases.